This T cell receptor beta chain was identified during a study of blood T cell repertoires in COVID-19. Study information: Samples representing acute and convalescent COVID-19 were sourced from the United States, Italy and Spain. T cells, B-cell-depleted T cells, or PBMCs supplied cDNA or gDNA.

Sequencing used immunoSEQ multiplex PCR; TCRdb keeps in-frame clones, though not all of them. The sample has about 240,000 clones, 88% seen once. Trimming took off 0 bases at V and 5 bases at J, with 17 bases between the two ends. The CDR3 totals 16 residues. Per germline, CDR1 MGHRA and CDR2 YSYEKL. This TCR derives from a woman under 40 with acute or convalescent COVID-19. The chain carries TRBV4-1 and TRBJ2-7; possibly TRBD1 for D (7 bases). The sample consisted of peripheral blood. The CDR3 is CASSQDTPEGADEQYF. In DNA form, the CDR3 reads TGCGCCAGCAGCCAAGATACCCCGGAGGGGGCTGACGAGCAGTACTTC.